This T cell receptor beta chain was sequenced in a study of cytomegalovirus exposure and HLA in healthy donors. Points from the study as a whole: Being productive about 90% or about 30% of the time was typical of most TCR beta V segments in an earlier analysis.

Points on this clone: The antigen is undetermined.

It was healthy bone marrow donors who served as donors. Nominal health characterized the donors when sampled, though unrecorded immune exposures were likely. The trim removed 2 bases at V and 2 bases at J, leaving 9 bases unmatched. Germline lookup yields CDR1 SGHTA and CDR2 FQGNSA. CDR3 length: 16 amino acids. Amplification used 60 Vbeta primers and 13 Jbeta primers. Clones were sequenced by immunoSEQ multiplex PCR, and TCRdb holds only the in-frame ones, with some missing. The sample holds 140,000 to 150,000 clones, just under 75% seen once. This clonotype originated in a woman in her late teens or twenties in good health and CMV-seronegative. The V and J genes are TRBV7-2 and TRBJ2-7, with TRBD2 matching 7 bases. The sample comprised PBMCs. The CDR3 sequence: CASSLRRGGVPYEQYF. The CDR3, as DNA: TGTGCCAGCAGCTTACGTCGGGGAGGGGTTCCCTACGAGCAGTACTTC.